Listed here are 20 T cell receptor beta chains from one sample, sequenced in a study of blood T cell repertoires in COVID-19. Profiled with immunoSEQ multiplex PCR; TCRdb holds only in-frame clones, not every one. The repertoire holds approximately 200,000 clones, with over 75% as singletons. Sequencing used peripheral blood. The receptors shown here come from a man aged 50-60 years with acute or convalescent COVID-19.

The chain carries TRBV5-1 and TRBJ1-3, with 7 bases aligning to TRBD1. Per germline, CDR1 SGHRS and CDR2 YFSETQ. The CDR3 has 19 amino acids. The junction had 15 bases not matched to a gene; V was cut back by 3 bases and J by 0 bases. CDR3: CASSWSPAQGLSSGNTIYF. CDR3 DNA sequence: TGCGCCAGCAGCTGGTCCCCGGCACAGGGGCTTTCCTCTGGAAACACCATATATTTT.

The chain recombines TRBV9 with TRBJ1-6; TRBD1 matches at 7 bases. This CDR3 is built from 14 residues. Trimming cost V 3 bases and J 5 bases; bases outside gene matches: 2. Germline CDR1 is SGDLS and CDR2 is YYNGEE. DNA of the CDR3: TGTGCCAGCAGCGGGGGACAGAATAATTCACCCCTCCACTTT. It encodes CASSGGQNNSPLHF. Complete variable domain (other parts from reference TRBV9 and TRBJ1-6): DSGVTQTPKHLITATGQRVTLRCSPRSGDLSVYWYQQSLDQGLQFLIQYYNGEERAKGNILERFSAQQFPDLHSELNLSSLELGDSALYFCASSGGQNNSPLHFGNGTRLTVT.

The J gene is TRBJ2-1, the V gene TRBV18, with 7 positions matching TRBD2. Germline V lookup: CDR1 KGHSH, CDR2 LQKENI. Germline trimming cut 2 bases from V and 6 bases from J; bases unmatched to any gene: 7. This CDR3 has 15 amino acids. As DNA, the CDR3 is TGTGCCAGCTCACCAAGGGAGGGTAGGGGCAATGAGCAGTTCTTC. This sequence encodes CASSPREGRGNEQFF.

This clone has only one observation. This chain links TRBV5-1 with TRBJ2-7, with 8 bases lining up with TRBD2. This CDR3 spans 15 amino acids. The V gene's germline CDR1 is SGHRS and CDR2 YFSETQ. V gave up 1 base and J gave up 2 bases; unmatched junction bases: 5. Here the CDR3 DNA reads TGCGCCAGCAGCTTGCGGGTTAGCGGGGCCTACGAGCAGTACTTC. Translated, it gives CASSLRVSGAYEQYF.

The CDR3 sequence is CASSRRGGKTNEKLFF. CDR3 nucleotide sequence: TGTGCCAGCAGCCGCCGCGGGGGAAAAACTAATGAAAAACTGTTTTTT. The rearrangement uses TRBV3-1 (or the pseudogene TRBV3-2) and TRBJ1-4; D perhaps matches TRBD1 (5 bases). There are 16 residues in the CDR3. CDR1 LGHDT and CDR2 YNNKEL come from the germline V gene (reference sequence). Trimming took 4 bases from V and 1 from J, leaving 13 bases between them.

The CDR3 nucleotides are TGTGCCAGCAGTTCCTGGGGGGACACTGAAGCTTTCTTT. Protein product: CASSSWGDTEAFF. The rearrangement links TRBV27 to TRBJ1-1, with D possibly TRBD1 on 5 matching bases. V was trimmed by 4 bases and J by 3 bases, leaving 9 bases between them. Germline V lookup: CDR1 MNHEY, CDR2 SMNVEV (reference sequence). The CDR3 spans 13 residues.

This chain joins TRBV4-1 and TRBJ1-6; no definite D call. Trimming pared 4 bases from V and 3 bases from J, leaving 19 bases between. Germline CDR1 is MGHRA and CDR2 is YSYEKL. CDR3 length: 18 amino acids. The CDR3 sequence: CASSLMLPSRYYNSPLHF. The DNA of the CDR3 is TGCGCCAGCAGCCTTATGCTCCCCTCCAGGTACTATAATTCACCCCTCCACTTT.

The chain uses TRBV19 and TRBJ1-2, with D tentatively TRBD1 (6 bases). Germline loops: CDR1 LNHDA, CDR2 SQIVND (reference sequence). V gave up 4 bases and J gave up 5 bases, with 20 bases separating them. There are 16 residues in the CDR3. This chain's CDR3 is CASSTGGAGVGYGYTF. The CDR3, as DNA: TGTGCCAGTAGTACCGGTGGGGCAGGGGTCGGGTATGGCTACACCTTC.

J is TRBJ2-1 and V is TRBV5-4; TRBD2 agrees at 8 bases. CDR3 size: 16 residues. J gave up 8 bases and V 4 bases, and 14 bases lay outside the gene matches. In germline, CDR1 is SGHNT, CDR2 YYREEE (reference sequence). For the CDR3, the DNA is TGTGCCAGCAGCCCGGCGGGGGGCGCACCTTGGGATGAGCAGTTCTTC. It specifies CASSPAGGAPWDEQFF. Filled out from reference TRBV5-4 and TRBJ2-1, the complete variable domain reads ETGVTQSPTHLIKTRGQQVTLRCSSQSGHNTVSWYQQALGQGPQFIFQYYREEENGRGNFPPRFSGLQFPNYSSELNVNALELDDSALYLCASSPAGGAPWDEQFFGPGTRLTVL.

CDR3: CASSYSNARGDQFF. The CDR3 DNA is TGTGCCAGCAGTTACTCGAATGCCCGGGGGGACCAGTTTTTT. The gene calls are TRBV6-6 and TRBJ1-4; D is perhaps TRBD1 (5 bases). This CDR3 contains 14 residues. Germline CDR1 MNHNY, CDR2 SVGAGI (reference sequence). Trimming shortened V by 0 bases and J by 16 bases, and 18 bases separated the two germline ends.

This sequence joins TRBV5-1 and TRBJ2-1; TRBD2 matches 11 bases. J lost 10 bases, V lost 2 bases, and 8 bases had no gene match. Germline assignment: CDR1 SGHRS and CDR2 YFSETQ. This CDR3 contains 15 residues. Here the CDR3 DNA reads TGCGCCAGCAGCTTACTAGCGGGGGATAGCCGGGAGCAGTTCTTC. Its protein is CASSLLAGDSREQFF.

The chain employs TRBV4-1 and TRBJ1-1; D may be TRBD1 (6 bases). V was trimmed by 4 bases and J by 3 bases, leaving 18 bases between them. The CDR3 has 16 residues. Per germline, CDR1 MGHRA and CDR2 YSYEKL. CDR3: CASSPRGRGFDTEAFF. The CDR3 bases are TGCGCCAGCAGCCCCCGTGGCAGGGGTTTCGACACTGAAGCTTTCTTT.

The chain recombines TRBV5-1 with TRBJ1-2, with 7 bases matching TRBD1. Unmatched junction bases numbered 6, after V lost 0 bases and J lost 7 bases. Germline V gives CDR1 SGHRS, CDR2 YFSETQ. The CDR3 has 14 residues. In nucleotides, the CDR3 is TGCGCCAGCAGCTTGGACAGGGGAAACGGTGGCTACACCTTC. Its translation is CASSLDRGNGGYTF. Using reference TRBV5-1 and TRBJ1-2 for the parts outside the CDR3, the full variable domain is KAGVTQTPRYLIKTRGQQVTLSCSPISGHRSVSWYQQTPGQGLQFLFEYFSETQRNKGNFPGRFSGRQFSNSRSEMNVSTLELGDSALYLCASSLDRGNGGYTFGSGTRLTVV.

CDR3 nucleotides: TGTGCCAGCAGTCATACGGGGGACAGGCTCCTCCACTTT. It codes for CASSHTGDRLLHF. The chain recombines TRBV6-5 with TRBJ1-6; 8 bases agree with TRBD1. From germline, CDR1 is MNHEY and CDR2 SVGAGI. J lost 15 bases, V lost 5 bases, and 9 bases had no gene match. The CDR3 is 13 residues long.

The rearrangement joins TRBV5-1 to TRBJ2-2; 10 bases map to TRBD1. Per the germline V gene, CDR1 is SGHRS and CDR2 is YFSETQ. The CDR3 extends over 14 amino acids. With 4 bases clipped from V and 6 bases from J, the junction kept 3 bases outside the gene matches. The CDR3 DNA reads TGCGCCAGCAGCGACAGGGGGCGCCCCGGGGAGCTGTTTTTT. Amino acids: CASSDRGRPGELFF.

V is TRBV5-5 and J is TRBJ1-3, with D unresolved. Germline values: CDR1 SGHKS, CDR2 YYEKEE (reference sequence). The CDR3 spans 13 residues. Trimming removed 0 bases at V and 3 bases at J, with 4 bases between. The CDR3 sequence: CASSLDIGNTIYF. The CDR3 nucleotides read TGTGCCAGCAGCTTGGACATTGGAAACACCATATATTTT.

This clone was seen only a few times. The chain combines TRBV5-1 with TRBJ2-7; D is unresolved. V lost 0 bases to trimming and J lost 1 base, with 8 bases between them. CDR1 is SGHRS, CDR2 YFSETQ, per germline. The CDR3 length is 14 residues. In nucleotides, the CDR3 is TGCGCCAGCAGCTTGGCACCCGGGTCCTACGAGCAGTACTTC. It specifies CASSLAPGSYEQYF.

The V and J genes are TRBV18 and TRBJ1-1; 7 bases align to TRBD1. J gave up 1 base and V 4 bases, and 3 bases lay outside the gene matches. Germline values: CDR1 KGHSH, CDR2 LQKENI. CDR3 length equals 14 residues. The CDR3 bases are TGTGCCAGCTCACGGGACAGCAAGAACACTGAAGCTTTCTTT. This translates into CASSRDSKNTEAFF. Full variable domain (remainder filled in from reference TRBV18 and TRBJ1-1): NAGVMQNPRHLVRRRGQEARLRCSPMKGHSHVYWYRQLPEEGLKFMVYLQKENIIDESGMPKERFSAEFPKEGPSILRIQQVVRGDSAAYFCASSRDSKNTEAFFGQGTRLTVV.

This clone was seen a few times. This rearrangement joins TRBV5-1 to TRBJ2-2; the D gene is possibly TRBD1 (8 bases). The germline V gene has CDR1 SGHRS and CDR2 YFSETQ. Trimming took off 3 bases at V and 3 bases at J, with 18 bases between the two ends. This CDR3 region has 17 residues. This CDR3 reads CASSSTRQGRDTGELFF. The CDR3 coding sequence is TGCGCCAGCAGCTCTACTAGACAGGGGAGGGACACCGGGGAGCTGTTTTTT.

This chain links TRBV13 with TRBJ2-5; 7 positions match TRBD1. The CDR3 spans 16 residues. Germline assignment: CDR1 PRHDT and CDR2 FYEKMQ (reference sequence). After removal of 5 bases from V and 1 base from J, the junction contained 10 bases not matched to a gene. The CDR3 is CASSESTGYPQETQYF. CDR3 bases: TGTGCCAGCAGCGAGTCGACAGGGTACCCCCAAGAGACCCAGTACTTC.